The 2 T cell receptor beta chains below all came from one sample that was sequenced in a study of T cells expressing NK-cell markers. From the 5' RACE reads, TCRdb lists one entry per CDR3 protein and no DNA. The sample holds roughly 160,000 distinct CDR3 sequences. The sample taken for sequencing was blood T cells: a sorted CD56 or NKG2C T cell subset, CD4+ or CD8+ T cells, or bulk PBMC T cells (not recorded which). Every receptor here comes from a man aged 18-75 years in good health.

This chain links TRBV5-1 with TRBJ2-2; the D gene TCRdb calls, TRBD1, cannot be checked with no DNA. CDR1 is SGHRS, CDR2 YFSETQ, per germline. CDR3 length: 15 amino acids. CDR3 region: CASSLEGEHTGELFF.

The chain couples TRBV25-1 to TRBJ2-2; the D call from TCRdb, TRBD1, cannot be confirmed without DNA. Germline CDR1 is MGHDK and CDR2 is SYGVNS. The CDR3 covers 17 residues. CDR3: CASSEYWTGTNTGELFF.